The 32 T cell receptor beta chains listed next were all sequenced from one sample in a study of T cell responses to AZD1222 COVID-19 vaccine (dated by TCRdb to about 2021). The label giving this sample's time point can be read as: baseline before first vaccination. Libraries were constructed by the immunoSEQ multiplex PCR assay. Here the immuneACCESS table is served through TCRdb, limited to in-frame sequences with V and J called. Missing clones are a known gap in these copies; in checked studies unresolved V genes cover under half, and the rest lacks a known reason. Present in this sample are roughly 100,000 clones, around nine tenths of which were seen just once. The leading ten clones occupy about 8.7% of the sample. The material sequenced was peripheral blood, taken on day 0 of AZD1222 vaccination. The receptor set was obtained from an adult in good health.

The chain uses TRBV6-5 and TRBJ1-2, with D possibly being TRBD1 (5 bases). V was trimmed by 2 bases and J by 6 bases, leaving 13 bases between them. Per the germline V gene, CDR1 is MNHEY and CDR2 is SVGAGI. The CDR3 covers 14 residues. CDR3: CASSYIGGGHGYTF. The CDR3 DNA reads TGTGCCAGCAGTTACATTGGGGGAGGCCATGGCTACACCTTC.

V is TRBV7-3 and J is TRBJ1-2; 9 nucleotides match TRBD1. Germline loops: CDR1 SGHTA, CDR2 FQGTGA. The CDR3 consists of 13 residues. Trimming cost V 3 bases and J 5 bases; bases outside gene matches: 1. The DNA for the CDR3 is TGTGCCAGCAGCTTGGGACAGGGATATGGCTACACCTTC. Translated, it gives CASSLGQGYGYTF.

The rearrangement links TRBV4-2 to TRBJ1-3; 8 bases are a match to TRBD1. Germline V gene sequence: CDR1 LGHNA, CDR2 YNFKEQ. The CDR3 has 17 amino acids. The junction had 11 bases not matched to a gene; V was cut back by 4 bases and J by 3 bases. CDR3: CASSLGAIGTGGNTIYF. The CDR3 coding sequence is TGTGCCAGCAGCCTCGGGGCGATAGGGACAGGTGGAAACACCATATATTTT.

The J gene is TRBJ1-2, the V gene TRBV5-4; possible D gene TRBD1, 5 bases. Trimming took 6 bases from V and 8 from J, leaving 14 bases between them. Germline V gives CDR1 SGHNT, CDR2 YYREEE (reference sequence). CDR3 length equals 12 residues. Here the CDR3 reads CASNSWAGGYTF. The DNA of the CDR3 is TGTGCCAGCAACTCGTGGGCAGGGGGCTACACCTTC. Combining the CDR3 with reference TRBV5-4 and TRBJ1-2 gives the whole variable domain ETGVTQSPTHLIKTRGQQVTLRCSSQSGHNTVSWYQQALGQGPQFIFQYYREEENGRGNFPPRFSGLQFPNYSSELNVNALELDDSALYLCASNSWAGGYTFGSGTRLTVV.

The chain combines TRBV5-5 with TRBJ2-6; 9 positions agree with TRBD1. The J segment lost 1 base and the V segment lost 0 bases, leaving 2 bases of the junction unmatched. Per germline, CDR1 SGHKS and CDR2 YYEKEE (reference sequence). The CDR3 totals 17 residues. The CDR3 nucleotides are TGTGCCAGCAGCTTGGCCGGGACAGGGTCTGGGGCCAACGTCCTGACTTTC. It translates to CASSLAGTGSGANVLTF.

The chain uses TRBV5-1 and TRBJ1-1; D is ambiguous. The CDR3 spans 15 residues. The V gene lost 1 base and the J gene lost 1 base, with 11 bases spanning the gap. CDR1 and CDR2 (germline): SGHRS, YFSETQ. The CDR3 DNA is TGCGCCAGCAGCTTGATATGGTTTGGGAACACTGAAGCTTTCTTT. Protein product: CASSLIWFGNTEAFF.

The chain carries TRBV19 and TRBJ1-5, with a tentative D call TRBD1 (5 bases). This CDR3 is 15 amino acids long. Trimming left V 9 bases short and J 4 bases short, with 19 bases between. CDR1 LNHDA and CDR2 SQIVND come from the germline V gene (reference sequence). This chain's CDR3 is CASLTSGTSNQPQHF. Written as DNA, the CDR3 is TGTGCCAGCCTAACATCCGGGACGTCTAATCAGCCCCAGCATTTT.

The genes are TRBV7-8 and TRBJ2-7, with 9 bases identical to TRBD1. Germline CDR1 is SGHVS and CDR2 is FQNEAQ. The CDR3 spans 12 residues. V lost 5 bases to trimming and J lost 11 bases; unmatched junction nucleotides: 7. Here the CDR3 DNA reads TGTGCCAGCAGCCTAAGCGGGACAGGGAAGTACTTC. The encoded protein is CASSLSGTGKYF.

This chain connects TRBV21-1 to TRBJ2-7. TRBV21-1 is termed a pseudogene. CDR3 size: 14 residues. DNA for the CDR3: TGTGCCAGCAGCTTCGGGACCCCTTTCCACGAGCAGTACTTC. As protein: CASSFGTPFHEQYF.

The genes are TRBV30 and TRBJ1-2; no definite D call. This CDR3 has 14 amino acids. V lost 4 bases, J lost 5 bases, and 17 bases lay in between. The germline CDR1 and CDR2 sequences are GTSNPN and SVGIG (reference sequence). The chain's CDR3 is CAWTKQNTMYGYTF. The CDR3 DNA sequence: TGTGCCTGGACTAAACAGAATACTATGTATGGCTACACCTTC.

The chain has TRBV18 and TRBJ2-5; D unresolved. The CDR3 sequence is 13 residues long. Germline assignment: CDR1 KGHSH and CDR2 LQKENI. Trimming stripped 4 bases from V and 2 bases from J, with 8 bases between. CDR3 loop: CASSLALQETQYF. CDR3 sequence (DNA): TGTGCCAGCTCACTCGCCTTACAAGAGACCCAGTACTTC.

The chain recombines TRBV4-1 with TRBJ1-5, with 8 positions matching TRBD1. CDR1 and CDR2 (germline): MGHRA, YSYEKL. The length of the CDR3 is 15 residues. V lost 6 bases, J lost 3 bases, and 7 bases stayed unmatched. CDR3 region: CASRPDRASNQPQHF. CDR3 bases: TGCGCCAGCAGGCCGGACAGGGCCTCCAATCAGCCCCAGCATTTT.

CDR3 region: CASSTDREVYEQYF. CDR3 nucleotides: TGTGCCAGTAGTACCGACAGGGAAGTCTACGAGCAGTACTTC. This chain links TRBV19 with TRBJ2-7; 7 nucleotides line up with TRBD1. Germline lookup yields CDR1 LNHDA and CDR2 SQIVND (reference sequence). There are 14 residues in the CDR3. V lost 4 bases, J lost 3 bases, and 6 bases stayed unmatched.

The CDR3 here is CASSWGREETQYF. The CDR3 DNA follows: TGTGCCAGCAGCTGGGGCAGGGAGGAGACCCAGTACTTC. J is TRBJ2-5 and V is TRBV5-4; either TRBD1 or TRBD2 may supply D (5 bases each). CDR1 and CDR2 (germline): SGHNT, YYREEE (reference sequence). V gave up 3 bases and J gave up 5 bases, with 11 bases separating them. The CDR3 has 13 amino acids.

The CDR3 sequence: CASRQSGYTSYEQYF. In nucleotides, the CDR3 is TGTGCCAGCAGGCAAAGCGGTTATACCTCCTACGAGCAGTACTTC. The V gene is TRBV3-1 (or the pseudogene TRBV3-2), the J gene TRBJ2-7; TRBD2 might be the D (5 bases). V was shortened by 6 bases and J by 0 bases, with 15 bases between the two germline ends. CDR1 is LGHDT and CDR2 is YNNKEL in the germline V gene (reference sequence). This CDR3 spans 15 amino acids.

This clone was picked up a small number of times. The CDR3 region has the DNA TGTGCCAGCAGTGAGAGAGGACAGACCTACGAGCAGTACTTC. Protein: CASSERGQTYEQYF. V usage is TRBV6-1 and J usage is TRBJ2-7; D may be TRBD1 (6 bases). This CDR3 is built from 14 residues. V lost 3 bases to trimming and J lost 2 bases, with 11 bases between them. CDR1 and CDR2 from the germline V gene are MNHNS and SASEGT.

The rearrangement uses TRBV4-3 and TRBJ2-7; maybe TRBD2 (6 bases). Deletions cut 0 bases from V and 7 bases from J, with 19 bases between. Germline assignment: CDR1 LGHNA and CDR2 YSLEER. The CDR3 covers 16 residues. Written as DNA, the CDR3 is TGCGCCAGCAGCCAAGATTACGCGGGAACGTTCGATGAGCAGTACTTC. Protein sequence: CASSQDYAGTFDEQYF.

V usage is TRBV2 and J usage is TRBJ1-1, with D possibly TRBD1 on 5 matching bases. Germline V gene sequence: CDR1 SNHLY, CDR2 FYNNEI. CDR3 size: 12 residues. The germline V and J ends were trimmed by 6 bases and 4 bases, with 9 bases remaining between them. The CDR3, as DNA: TGTGCCAGCAGGGGACTGTTCACTGAAGCTTTCTTT. It encodes CASRGLFTEAFF. The full variable domain, with the rest looked up from reference TRBV2 and TRBJ1-1, is EPEVTQTPSHQVTQMGQEVILRCVPISNHLYFYWYRQILGQKVEFLVSFYNNEISEKSEIFDDQFSVERPDGSNFTLKIRSTKLEDSAMYFCASRGLFTEAFFGQGTRLTVV.

The V gene is TRBV7-9, the J gene TRBJ2-3; D not resolved. Per germline, CDR1 SEHNR and CDR2 FQNEAQ (reference sequence). The CDR3 consists of 13 residues. The ends were cut back, 1 base at V and 2 bases at J, with 4 bases in the middle. The CDR3 spells CASSLDNTDTQYF. In DNA form, the CDR3 reads TGTGCCAGCAGCTTAGATAACACAGATACGCAGTATTTT.

Only one count was recorded for this clone. The chain recombines TRBV4-3 with TRBJ1-2; D is perhaps TRBD1 (6 bases). Germline loops: CDR1 LGHNA, CDR2 YSLEER. The CDR3 covers 15 residues. V lost 0 bases and J 0 bases, leaving 8 bases between the germline ends. CDR3 DNA sequence: TGCGCCAGCAGCCAAGATGGACAGACTAACTATGGCTACACCTTC. Its protein product is CASSQDGQTNYGYTF.

CDR3 sequence: CASSIAKGDTQYF. The CDR3, as DNA: TGTGCCAGTAGTATAGCCAAGGGAGATACGCAGTATTTT. V gene TRBV19 combines with J gene TRBJ2-3; D not resolved. There are 13 residues in the CDR3. Germline V gene lookup returns CDR1 LNHDA and CDR2 SQIVND (reference sequence). V was shortened by 1 base and J by 5 bases, with 7 bases between the two germline ends.

This clone was seen just once. The J gene is TRBJ1-5, the V gene TRBV30; TRBD1 matches at 8 bases. This CDR3 region has 13 residues. With 6 bases clipped from V and 4 bases from J, the junction kept 5 bases outside the gene matches. Germline lookup yields CDR1 GTSNPN and CDR2 SVGIG (reference sequence). The CDR3 region has the DNA TGTGCCTGCGCAGGGGGCCCTAATCAGCCCCAGCATTTT. This gives the protein CACAGGPNQPQHF. Complete variable domain (other parts from reference TRBV30 and TRBJ1-5): SQTIHQWPATLVQPVGSPLSLECTVEGTSNPNLYWYRQAAGRGLQLLFYSVGIGQISSEVPQNLSASRPQDRQFILSSKKLLLSDSGFYLCACAGGPNQPQHFGDGTRLSIL.

V is TRBV7-2 and J is TRBJ2-5, with TRBD2 matching 10 bases. The V and J ends lost 6 bases and 5 bases, in that order; junction bases with no gene match: 9. Germline CDR1 reads SGHTA; CDR2 reads FQGNSA. The CDR3 contains 15 residues. The CDR3 region is CASRRTSGAEETQYF. The CDR3 nucleotides are TGTGCCAGCAGACGTACTAGCGGGGCAGAGGAGACCCAGTACTTC.

This chain connects TRBV5-1 to TRBJ2-3; 9 bases line up with TRBD2. CDR1 and CDR2 from the germline V gene are SGHRS and YFSETQ. V trimming: 2 bases; J trimming: 0 bases; junction bases outside the gene matches: 7. The length of the CDR3 is 17 residues. CDR3 in amino acids: CASSFSQRGASTDTQYF. In DNA form, the CDR3 reads TGCGCCAGCAGCTTTTCCCAGCGGGGGGCAAGCACAGATACGCAGTATTTT.

The V gene is TRBV6-5, the J gene TRBJ2-7; 10 nucleotides align to TRBD1. The CDR3 loop spans 14 amino acids. The V gene's germline CDR1 is MNHEY and CDR2 SVGAGI. Germline trimming cut 5 bases from V and 3 bases from J; bases unmatched to any gene: 4. The CDR3: CASSRTGGNYEQYF. In DNA form, the CDR3 reads TGTGCCAGCAGTCGGACAGGGGGAAACTACGAGCAGTACTTC.

The V call is TRBV20-1, the J call TRBJ1-2, with no clear D. The CDR3 runs 11 residues. Germline V gene sequence: CDR1 DFQATT, CDR2 SNEGSKA (reference sequence). Trimming took off 3 bases at V and 8 bases at J, with 10 bases between the two ends. DNA of the CDR3: TGCAGTGCTAGGTTGACTCGGGGCTACACCTTC. This encodes CSARLTRGYTF.

The rearrangement joins TRBV28 to TRBJ2-3; 10 positions match TRBD1. V lost 6 bases and J lost 6; bases outside the gene matches: 9. This CDR3 has 15 residues. Germline V lookup: CDR1 MDHEN, CDR2 SYDVKM. For the CDR3, the DNA is TGTGCCAGCAGCCTTAGGACAGGGGGAGCTGATACGCAGTATTTT. Amino acid sequence: CASSLRTGGADTQYF.

The genes are TRBV2 and TRBJ1-6; TRBD1 aligns across 7 bases. There are 14 residues in the CDR3. The V segment lost 4 bases and the J segment 8 bases; nucleotides outside the gene matches: 5. Germline CDR1 SNHLY, CDR2 FYNNEI. The CDR3 region has the DNA TGTGCCAGCAGTGGGGTAGGGGGCTATTCACCCCTCCACTTT. Encoded protein: CASSGVGGYSPLHF.

The CDR3 coding sequence is TGTGCCAGCAGTTTAGGCGGGGCCACTGAAGCTTTCTTT. Translated, it gives CASSLGGATEAFF. The chain joins TRBV12-3 or TRBV12-4 to TRBJ1-1; maybe TRBD1 (5 bases). There are 13 residues in the CDR3. Trimming removed 1 base from V and 4 bases from J, with 7 bases in between.

This clone has just one count. The chain has TRBV7-9 and TRBJ1-1; no clear D gene. The CDR3 consists of 16 residues. Germline loops: CDR1 SEHNR, CDR2 FQNEAQ (reference sequence). V gave up 3 bases and J gave up 4 bases, with 18 bases separating them. The CDR3 nucleotides are TGTGCCAGCAGCTTGGGAGGAGCGAGGCGGGTCACTGAAGCTTTCTTT. This encodes CASSLGGARRVTEAFF.

This chain uses TRBV19 with TRBJ2-2; the D gene is possibly TRBD2 (6 bases). The CDR3 runs to 19 residues. The germline V gene has CDR1 LNHDA and CDR2 SQIVND (reference sequence). Between the trimmed V and J ends, which lost 3 bases and 0 bases, there was a span of 20 bases. DNA for the CDR3: TGTGCCAGTAGTATTTCTTCACCCTTCGGGGGTGCGAACACCGGGGAGCTGTTTTTT. Translation: CASSISSPFGGANTGELFF.

DNA of the CDR3: TGTGCCAGCAGTTTAGTCGGGGGGCGCGTCAAAAACATTCAGTACTTC. Translating it yields CASSLVGGRVKNIQYF. This chain links TRBV28 with TRBJ2-4; D perhaps matches TRBD2 (7 bases). Per the germline V gene, CDR1 is MDHEN and CDR2 is SYDVKM. Trimming stripped 2 bases from V and 3 bases from J, with 14 bases between. This CDR3 comprises 16 residues.